These 31 T cell receptor beta chains share one sample of origin, sequenced in a study of blood T cell repertoires in COVID-19. The repertoire was sequenced with immunoSEQ multiplex PCR; TCRdb's copy has only in-frame clones and lacks some. The sample includes fewer than 250,000 clones, roughly 78% of them seen just once. Sequencing was carried out using peripheral blood. These receptors were collected from a woman between 35 and 50 years old with acute or convalescent COVID-19.

This chain joins TRBV29-1 and TRBJ2-7, with TRBD1 matching 8 bases. The CDR3 runs 13 residues. In germline, CDR1 is SQVTM, CDR2 ANQGSEA. The ends lost 3 bases at V and 1 base at J; junction bases unmatched: 2. In DNA, the CDR3 is TGCAGCGTTGAGGGACAGGATTCCTACGAGCAGTACTTC. It yields the protein CSVEGQDSYEQYF.

This chain joins TRBV5-1 and TRBJ2-1, with D perhaps TRBD1 (6 bases). The CDR3 has 14 amino acids. The ends were cut back, 4 bases at V and 8 bases at J, with 16 bases in the middle. CDR1 SGHRS and CDR2 YFSETQ come from the germline V gene. The CDR3 DNA reads TGCGCCAGCAGCCTGGGGACCAGGGGCGATGAGCAGTTCTTC. Protein sequence: CASSLGTRGDEQFF.

The CDR3: CAWSSGTALSFF. In nucleotides, the CDR3 is TGTGCCTGGAGCTCCGGGACAGCTCTCTCTTTCTTT. The chain is built from TRBV30 and TRBJ1-1; 7 bases match TRBD1. CDR3 length: 12 amino acids. In germline, CDR1 is GTSNPN, CDR2 SVGIG (reference sequence). The junction had 10 bases not matched to a gene; V was cut back by 3 bases and J by 12 bases.

This chain joins TRBV4-2 and TRBJ2-1, with a possible D match to TRBD1 (6 bases). The CDR3 is 15 residues long. Trimming took off 0 bases at V and 2 bases at J, with 8 bases between the two ends. Looked up from germline, CDR1 is LGHNA and CDR2 is YNFKEQ. The CDR3 DNA reads as TGTGCCAGCAGCCAAGATTGGACAGCCTACAATGAGCAGTTCTTC. Encoded protein: CASSQDWTAYNEQFF.

This chain uses TRBV4-1 with TRBJ1-1, with 9 bases lining up with TRBD1. The CDR3 has 17 residues. Trimming took 3 bases from V and 3 from J; bases not matched to a gene: 11. CDR1 MGHRA and CDR2 YSYEKL come from the germline V gene. The CDR3 sequence is CASSHDPGQGGDTEAFF. CDR3 in DNA: TGCGCCAGCAGCCATGACCCGGGACAGGGTGGCGACACTGAAGCTTTCTTT.

This chain joins TRBV7-7 and TRBJ2-7; the D gene is possibly TRBD1 (5 bases). Germline CDR1 is SSHAT and CDR2 is FNYEAQ (reference sequence). V was cut by 2 bases and J by 0 bases, with 11 bases left in between. The CDR3 is 15 amino acids. The CDR3 sequence: CASSLLPDSSYEQYF. The CDR3 DNA sequence: TGTGCCAGCAGCTTACTCCCCGACAGCTCCTACGAGCAGTACTTC.

This chain joins TRBV29-1 and TRBJ2-2, with TRBD2 as a possible D gene (6 bases). This CDR3 is built from 14 residues. CDR1 is SQVTM and CDR2 is ANQGSEA in the germline V gene. The ends were cut back, 5 bases at V and 8 bases at J, with 18 bases in the middle. The CDR3 DNA reads TGCAGCGTTTGGGCAGGGAGGCTAGGGGGGGAGCTGTTTTTT. This sequence encodes CSVWAGRLGGELFF.

The chain uses TRBV7-2 and TRBJ1-1; D gene ambiguous. The ends were cut back, 6 bases at V and 1 base at J, with 12 bases in the middle. The germline V gene has CDR1 SGHTA and CDR2 FQGNSA. The CDR3 is 14 amino acids. DNA for the CDR3: TGTGCCAGCAGTTTCGGGGTGGAGAACACTGAAGCTTTCTTT. Its translation: CASSFGVENTEAFF.

V is TRBV5-5 and J is TRBJ2-2; perhaps TRBD1 as D (5 bases). The V end was cut by 0 bases, the J end by 6 bases, with 9 bases between. The CDR3 sequence is 14 residues long. Germline lookup yields CDR1 SGHKS and CDR2 YYEKEE (reference sequence). Here the CDR3 DNA reads TGTGCCAGCAGCTTGGGACAGAAGTCCGGGGAGCTGTTTTTT. Translated, it gives CASSLGQKSGELFF.

The chain has TRBV7-9 and TRBJ2-5; TRBD2 is a possible D gene (6 bases). In germline, CDR1 is SEHNR, CDR2 FQNEAQ (reference sequence). Deletions cut 5 bases from V and 4 bases from J, with 20 bases between. The CDR3 runs to 16 residues. CDR3 loop: CASSHSGLRNGETQYF. The CDR3 DNA reads TGTGCCAGCAGCCACAGCGGGTTGAGGAATGGAGAGACCCAGTACTTC.

The chain combines TRBV7-3 with TRBJ2-1, with 10 bases that match TRBD1. Germline CDR1 and CDR2: SGHTA and FQGTGA. The V and J ends lost 5 bases and 6 bases, in that order; junction bases with no gene match: 7. The CDR3 consists of 15 residues. The CDR3 bases are TGTGCCAGCAGCCCGGCGGGACAGGGGTCCAATGAGCAGTTCTTC. The encoded protein is CASSPAGQGSNEQFF. Using reference TRBV7-3 and TRBJ2-1 for the parts outside the CDR3, the full variable domain is GAGVSQTPSNKVTEKGKYVELRCDPISGHTALYWYRQSLGQGPEFLIYFQGTGAADDSGLPNDRFFAVRPEGSVSTLKIQRTERGDSAVYLCASSPAGQGSNEQFFGPGTRLTVL.

The CDR3 sequence: CASSEGGSGNTIYF. CDR3 coding DNA: TGTGCCAGCAGTGAGGGGGGCTCTGGAAACACCATATATTTT. This chain uses TRBV25-1 with TRBJ1-3; D is possibly TRBD1 (5 bases). Trimming shortened V by 3 bases and J by 0 bases, and 6 bases separated the two germline ends. This CDR3 spans 14 amino acids. In germline, CDR1 is MGHDK, CDR2 SYGVNS.

The V call is TRBV7-9, the J call TRBJ1-6; tentatively, D is TRBD1 (6 bases). CDR1 is SEHNR, CDR2 FQNEAQ, per germline (reference sequence). CDR3 size: 15 residues. V shed 2 bases and J shed 10 bases, with 15 bases lying between them. The CDR3 reads CASSLQGQGISPLHF. CDR3 nucleotide sequence: TGTGCCAGCAGCTTACAGGGGCAGGGGATCTCACCCCTCCACTTT.

J is TRBJ1-4 and V is TRBV9, with D possibly TRBD1 on 6 matching bases. CDR1 is SGDLS, CDR2 YYNGEE, per germline. Trimming left V 3 bases short and J 6 bases short, with 9 bases between. The CDR3 sequence is 13 residues long. CDR3 region: CASSGNRDEKLFF. The DNA for the CDR3 is TGTGCCAGCAGCGGTAACAGGGATGAAAAACTGTTTTTT.

V is TRBV3-1 (or the pseudogene TRBV3-2) and J is TRBJ2-7; 9 positions match TRBD2. CDR1 is LGHDT, CDR2 YNNKEL, per germline (reference sequence). The CDR3 has 16 residues. The ends lost 1 base at V and 0 bases at J; junction bases unmatched: 4. The CDR3 sequence is CASSQGLAGPSYEQYF. As DNA, the CDR3 is TGTGCCAGCAGCCAAGGCCTAGCGGGACCCTCCTACGAGCAGTACTTC.

This chain uses TRBV19 with TRBJ2-1; 10 nucleotides align to TRBD2. From germline, CDR1 is LNHDA and CDR2 SQIVND (reference sequence). V shed 5 bases, J shed 7 bases, and the junction held 14 bases outside the gene matches. The CDR3 extends over 17 amino acids. CDR3 sequence: CASSGLGRAGGWNEQFF. CDR3 in DNA: TGTGCCAGTAGTGGCCTGGGCAGAGCGGGAGGGTGGAATGAGCAGTTCTTC.

The rearrangement links TRBV11-1 to TRBJ2-7; the D gene is possibly TRBD1 (5 bases). CDR1 is SGHAT, CDR2 FQDESV, per germline (reference sequence). This CDR3 has 15 amino acids. Trimming left V 3 bases short and J 5 bases short, with 17 bases between. The CDR3 sequence is CASSFRTTLLDEQYF. DNA of the CDR3: TGTGCCAGCAGCTTCAGGACAACTCTCCTGGACGAGCAGTACTTC.

This clone turned up a few times. V gene TRBV5-1 combines with J gene TRBJ2-7; 10 positions agree with TRBD2. The CDR3 totals 20 residues. Germline CDR1 SGHRS, CDR2 YFSETQ. Unmatched junction bases numbered 21, after V lost 2 bases and J lost 4 bases. The CDR3 is CASSLPSFKKSGRAPYEQYF. DNA of the CDR3: TGCGCCAGCAGCTTACCTAGTTTTAAAAAAAGCGGGAGGGCTCCATACGAGCAGTACTTC.

This clone was seen a handful of times. The chain links TRBV5-1 to TRBJ2-1; TRBD2 aligns across 12 bases. CDR1 and CDR2 (germline): SGHRS, YFSETQ. The CDR3 sequence is 20 residues long. V lost 0 bases to trimming and J lost 7 bases; unmatched junction nucleotides: 17. The CDR3 nucleotides read TGCGCCAGCAGCTTGGCCGCTAGCGGGAGGGCCATTGGGAGTGTTAATGAGCAGTTCTTC. It is translated as CASSLAASGRAIGSVNEQFF.

V and J are TRBV19 and TRBJ2-3; 8 nucleotides line up with TRBD2. Germline V gives CDR1 LNHDA, CDR2 SQIVND (reference sequence). The CDR3 sequence is 14 residues long. V was clipped by 7 bases and J by 3 bases; unmatched bases: 6. CDR3 DNA: TGTGCCAGTAAATCAAGCGGGAGAACAGATACGCAGTATTTT. It yields the protein CASKSSGRTDTQYF.

The rearrangement links TRBV7-9 to TRBJ2-1, with a tentative D call TRBD2 (6 bases). Between the trimmed V and J ends, which lost 3 bases and 4 bases, there was a span of 10 bases. The CDR3 runs 14 residues. Germline V gene data show CDR1 as SEHNR and CDR2 as FQNEAQ (reference sequence). The CDR3 region is CASSFAGPYNEQFF. DNA for the CDR3: TGTGCCAGCAGCTTCGCGGGACCTTACAATGAGCAGTTCTTC.

The rearrangement links TRBV3-1 (or the pseudogene TRBV3-2) to TRBJ2-1, with TRBD2 matching over 10 bases. The CDR3 sequence is 17 residues long. The J segment lost 4 bases and the V segment lost 0 bases, leaving 6 bases of the junction unmatched. The germline V gene has CDR1 LGHDT and CDR2 YNNKEL (reference sequence). CDR3 amino acids: CASSQDQTSGKYNEQFF. In DNA form, the CDR3 reads TGTGCCAGCAGCCAAGACCAAACTAGCGGGAAGTACAATGAGCAGTTCTTC.

As DNA, the CDR3 is TGTGCCACCAGCAGAGGGGCCAATTCTGGAAACACCATATATTTT. It specifies CATSRGANSGNTIYF. The chain uses TRBV15 and TRBJ1-3; D remains unclear. The CDR3 contains 15 residues. V gave up 1 base and J gave up 1 base, with 8 bases separating them. Germline V gene sequence: CDR1 LNHNV, CDR2 YYDKDF (reference sequence).

The chain carries TRBV4-1 and TRBJ2-3; D remains ambiguous. This CDR3 region has 15 residues. From germline, CDR1 is MGHRA and CDR2 YSYEKL. The V end lost 4 bases, the J end lost 0 bases, and 11 bases lay between the germline ends. CDR3 in amino acids: CASSLSYTSTDTQYF. In nucleotides, the CDR3 is TGCGCCAGCAGCCTATCGTATACTAGCACAGATACGCAGTATTTT.

The chain uses TRBV19 and TRBJ2-2; TRBD1 might be the D (6 bases). The germline V and J ends were trimmed by 4 bases and 6 bases, with 9 bases remaining between them. The length of the CDR3 is 13 residues. The germline V gene encodes CDR1 LNHDA and CDR2 SQIVND (reference sequence). CDR3 sequence (DNA): TGTGCCAGTAGTAAACAGGGACCCGGGGAGCTGTTTTTT. Protein: CASSKQGPGELFF.

The gene calls are TRBV30 and TRBJ1-4, with 7 bases aligning to TRBD1. The germline gives CDR1 GTSNPN, CDR2 SVGIG (reference sequence). V shed 4 bases, J shed 4 bases, and the junction held 3 bases outside the gene matches. The CDR3 spans 13 residues. This chain's CDR3 is CAWKGQSNEKLFF. In DNA, the CDR3 is TGTGCCTGGAAGGGACAGAGTAATGAAAAACTGTTTTTT. The full variable domain, its missing parts supplied by reference TRBV30 and TRBJ1-4, is SQTIHQWPATLVQPVGSPLSLECTVEGTSNPNLYWYRQAAGRGLQLLFYSVGIGQISSEVPQNLSASRPQDRQFILSSKKLLLSDSGFYLCAWKGQSNEKLFFGSGTQLSVL.

The CDR3, as DNA: TGTGCCAGCAGCCGAGACAGATTGAACACTGAAGCTTTCTTT. Translated, it gives CASSRDRLNTEAFF. The rearrangement links TRBV7-9 to TRBJ1-1, with D possibly TRBD1 on 5 matching bases. CDR1 is SEHNR, CDR2 FQNEAQ, per germline (reference sequence). V dropped 5 bases and J dropped 0 bases, with 10 bases sitting between them. The CDR3 covers 14 residues.

The chain has TRBV24-1 and TRBJ2-3; D perhaps matches TRBD2 (5 bases). Looked up from germline, CDR1 is KGHDR and CDR2 is SFDVKD. V was clipped by 3 bases and J by 13 bases, with 10 bases between them. The CDR3 contains 11 residues. Here the CDR3 DNA reads TGTGCCACCAGTGATGGACTCCCGAAGTATTTT. Its translation is CATSDGLPKYF.

The chain uses TRBV6-2 or TRBV6-3 and TRBJ1-5; D uncertain. CDR1 is MNHEY and CDR2 is SVGEGT in the germline V gene. V was shortened by 1 base and J by 5 bases, with 6 bases between the two germline ends. The CDR3 has 13 residues. CDR3 amino acids: CASSYLRDQPQHF. CDR3 DNA sequence: TGTGCCAGCAGTTACTTACGGGATCAGCCCCAGCATTTT.

V usage is TRBV11-2 and J usage is TRBJ2-1; a possible D gene is TRBD2 (6 bases). With 1 base removed from V and 6 bases from J, the gap between germline ends came to 22 bases. The CDR3 totals 18 residues. The V gene's germline CDR1 is SGHAT and CDR2 FQNNGV. The CDR3 nucleotides are TGTGCCAGCAGCTTAGTGGGCCCCAGCGGGTTATGGTCCAATGAGCAGTTCTTC. The encoded protein is CASSLVGPSGLWSNEQFF.

This clone has just one count. This chain joins TRBV5-1 and TRBJ2-1, with 11 bases fitting TRBD2. CDR1 is SGHRS, CDR2 YFSETQ, per germline. The V segment lost 4 bases and the J segment 1 base; nucleotides outside the gene matches: 4. The CDR3 is 16 residues long. The DNA of the CDR3 is TGCGCCAGCAGCCTAGCTAGCGGGGGGTCCTACAATGAGCAGTTCTTC. Residues: CASSLASGGSYNEQFF.